The next 17 T cell receptor beta chains were all read from a single sample in a study of blood T cell repertoires in COVID-19. Sequenced by immunoSEQ multiplex PCR; TCRdb stores in-frame clones only, minus some. The sample contains under 350,000 clones, about 93% of which appear only once. Material: peripheral blood. The receptors originated from a woman aged 25 to 39 with COVID-19, enrolled during active disease.

V gene TRBV7-8 combines with J gene TRBJ1-5; 9 nucleotides match TRBD1. Germline assignment: CDR1 SGHVS and CDR2 FQNEAQ. The CDR3 has 15 amino acids. V lost 5 bases and J lost 6; bases outside the gene matches: 8. CDR3 in amino acids: CASSPDRGFGQPQHF. In DNA, the CDR3 is TGTGCCAGCAGCCCGGACAGGGGTTTTGGTCAGCCCCAGCATTTT.

The chain carries TRBV3-1 (or the pseudogene TRBV3-2) and TRBJ2-1, with D unresolved. Looked up from germline, CDR1 is LGHDT and CDR2 is YNNKEL (reference sequence). Trimming left V 4 bases short and J 10 bases short, with 8 bases between. The CDR3 is 11 amino acids. CDR3 sequence (DNA): TGTGCCAGCAGCCCAGGTACGGAGCAGTTCTTC. Translating gives CASSPGTEQFF.

The gene calls are TRBV4-1 and TRBJ1-1; the match to TRBD1 covers 8 bases. The CDR3 runs 17 residues. The V gene end was trimmed by 0 bases and the J gene end by 3 bases; junction bases not matched to a gene: 9. Germline-derived CDR1 and CDR2 are MGHRA and YSYEKL. CDR3 sequence reads: CASSQDEDRVKDTEAFF. The CDR3 DNA reads as TGCGCCAGCAGCCAAGATGAGGACAGGGTAAAGGACACTGAAGCTTTCTTT.

The gene calls are TRBV2 and TRBJ2-7; perhaps TRBD1 as D (6 bases). CDR1 is SNHLY and CDR2 is FYNNEI in the germline V gene. The CDR3 is made up of 14 amino acids. V was trimmed by 7 bases and J by 7 bases, leaving 20 bases between them. In nucleotides, the CDR3 is TGTGCCAGCAATATGGACAGTCCCCCTACGGAGCAGTACTTC. It is translated as CASNMDSPPTEQYF.

This clone occurred once. The J gene is TRBJ1-2, the V gene TRBV24-1, with a tentative D call TRBD1 (5 bases). The CDR3 length is 14 residues. Germline loops: CDR1 KGHDR, CDR2 SFDVKD. Between the trimmed V and J ends, which lost 1 base and 4 bases, there was a span of 9 bases. CDR3 sequence: CATSDLDSPYGYTF. Written as DNA, the CDR3 is TGTGCCACCAGTGATTTAGACAGCCCCTATGGCTACACCTTC.

This clone was seen just once. This chain uses TRBV21-1 with TRBJ2-6; the table's D call, TRBD2, has no DNA check behind it. TRBV21-1 is a known pseudogene. The CDR3 is 15 amino acids. The CDR3 reads CASSRVEAGANVLTF. Here the CDR3 DNA reads TGTGCCAGCAGCAGGGTGGAGGCCGGGGCCAACGTCCTGACTTTC.

The chain links TRBV10-2 to TRBJ2-7, with TRBD2 matching 10 bases. This CDR3 has 16 residues. The V and J ends lost 4 bases and 5 bases, in that order; junction bases with no gene match: 11. Germline CDR1 reads WSHSY; CDR2 reads SAAADI. CDR3 DNA sequence: TGCGCCAGCAGTGTCAACAGCGGGAGGGCGAGGAACGAGCAGTACTTC. Translated: CASSVNSGRARNEQYF.

The sample holds a few counts of this clone. The chain uses TRBV6-2 or TRBV6-3 and TRBJ1-1, with D uncertain. Trimming removed 3 bases at V and 6 bases at J, with 5 bases between. The CDR3 sequence is 11 residues long. The V gene's germline CDR1 is MNHEY and CDR2 SVGEGT. The CDR3 DNA follows: TGTGCCAGCAGTTATAGCGCTGAAGCTTTCTTT. Amino acid sequence: CASSYSAEAFF.

Only one count was recorded for this clone. The gene calls are TRBV5-6 and TRBJ2-5; 7 bases fit TRBD2. V shed 2 bases and J 2 bases; nucleotides not matched to a gene: 9. Germline lookup yields CDR1 SGHDT and CDR2 YYEEEE. The CDR3 contains 16 residues. The CDR3 loop is CASSFRVAGFQETQYF. For the CDR3, the DNA is TGTGCCAGCAGCTTTCGGGTAGCGGGTTTTCAAGAGACCCAGTACTTC.

The rearrangement joins TRBV6-1 to TRBJ2-5; D is possibly TRBD1 (5 bases). CDR1 is MNHNS, CDR2 SASEGT, per germline. Trimming took off 0 bases at V and 0 bases at J, with 17 bases between the two ends. CDR3 length: 18 amino acids. The CDR3 sequence is CASSEAGRTPLYQETQYF. In DNA, the CDR3 is TGTGCCAGCAGTGAAGCGGGAAGGACACCCTTGTACCAAGAGACCCAGTACTTC.

V and J are TRBV9 and TRBJ2-7, with 8 bases aligning to TRBD1. From germline, CDR1 is SGDLS and CDR2 YYNGEE. With V trimmed by 3 bases and J by 2 bases, 7 bases remained unmatched. This CDR3 comprises 15 residues. The CDR3 reads CASSARPGQAYEQYF. Written as DNA, the CDR3 is TGTGCCAGCAGCGCAAGACCGGGACAGGCCTACGAGCAGTACTTC.

This chain uses TRBV10-3 with TRBJ2-1; 10 bases are shared with TRBD2. V gave up 8 bases and J gave up 6 bases; unmatched junction bases: 10. Germline-derived CDR1 and CDR2 are ENHRY and SYGVKD. The CDR3 sequence is 15 residues long. CDR3 residues: CAIARLASGSNEQFF. In nucleotides, the CDR3 is TGTGCCATCGCCCGGTTGGCTAGCGGGAGCAATGAGCAGTTCTTC.

The chain carries TRBV7-9 and TRBJ2-3, with TRBD2 identical over 10 bases. This CDR3 has 18 residues. Germline lookup yields CDR1 SEHNR and CDR2 FQNEAQ (reference sequence). V lost 5 bases, J lost 0 bases, and 11 bases stayed unmatched. The CDR3 region has the DNA TGTGCCAGCAGCCCCCCCCCGGGACTAGCGATTAGCACAGATACGCAGTATTTT. It translates to CASSPPPGLAISTDTQYF.

This chain uses TRBV6-6 with TRBJ2-7; D is ambiguous. Germline CDR1 and CDR2: MNHNY and SVGAGI (reference sequence). The V gene lost 6 bases and the J gene lost 6 bases, with 9 bases spanning the gap. The CDR3 has 11 residues. The CDR3 protein is CASRHNAEQYF. CDR3 in DNA: TGTGCCAGCAGACATAATGCCGAGCAGTACTTC.

CDR3 protein: CASRPGQPYNEQFF. In nucleotides, the CDR3 is TGTGCCAGCAGGCCGGGACAGCCCTACAATGAGCAGTTCTTC. The chain couples TRBV27 to TRBJ2-1; 7 nucleotides match TRBD1. With 6 bases clipped from V and 2 bases from J, the junction kept 4 bases outside the gene matches. Looked up from germline, CDR1 is MNHEY and CDR2 is SMNVEV (reference sequence). This CDR3 region has 14 residues.

This chain connects TRBV28 to TRBJ1-2, with 9 bases that match TRBD1. CDR3 size: 14 residues. V was pared by 6 bases and J by 4 bases, with 6 bases of the junction left unmatched. Per germline, CDR1 MDHEN and CDR2 SYDVKM. CDR3 sequence (DNA): TGTGCCAGCAGGAGACAGGGGGGATCCTATGGCTACACCTTC. Translating gives CASRRQGGSYGYTF.

This chain uses TRBV2 with TRBJ1-5, with D unresolved. V was shortened by 5 bases and J by 7 bases, with 12 bases between the two germline ends. The length of the CDR3 is 13 residues. Germline V gene data show CDR1 as SNHLY and CDR2 as FYNNEI. CDR3 coding DNA: TGTGCCAGCAGTACACTAGGATGGCAGCCCCAGCATTTT. Translation: CASSTLGWQPQHF.